These 23 T cell receptor beta chains originate from one sample sequenced in a study of breast tumors, draining lymph nodes, adjacent tissues. TCRdb processed the multiplex PCR reads anew with MiXCR; each CDR3 protein has one entry. Of about 180,000 distinct CDR3 sequences in the sample, around 33% are singletons; the top ten hold more than 3.5%. Breast cancer patients provided tissue from their axillary draining lymph nodes. The sequencing input was axillary lymph node tissue. The receptors were gathered from a female donor with breast cancer. Some clones in this sample may be carry-over from other donors' samples.

The V call is TRBV2, the J call TRBJ1-4; TRBD1 matches at 7 bases. Trimming cost V 6 bases and J 3 bases; bases outside gene matches: 7. Germline V gene sequence: CDR1 SNHLY, CDR2 FYNNEI. The CDR3 is 15 residues long. CDR3 loop: CASRRDSKSNEKLFF. Here the CDR3 DNA reads TGTGCCAGCAGGCGGGACAGTAAATCTAATGAAAAACTGTTTTTT.

A note on this clonotype: Germline is not matched at one junction end, which may reflect a read error. This chain connects TRBV9 to TRBJ2-3; 8 nucleotides line up with TRBD2. Germline values: CDR1 SGDLS, CDR2 YYNGEE. The CDR3 is made up of 14 amino acids. Written as DNA, the CDR3 is TGTGCCAGCAGCGTTACTAGCGGCACAGCTACGCAGTCTTTT. Translating it yields CASSVTSGTATQSF. The full variable domain, with the rest looked up from reference TRBV9 and TRBJ2-3, is DSGVTQTPKHLITATGQRVTLRCSPRSGDLSVYWYQQSLDQGLQFLIQYYNGEERAKGNILERFSAQQFPDLHSELNLSSLELGDSALYFCASSVTSGTATQSFGPGTRLTVL.

This clonotype was detected ten times or more. A much larger clone lies a single base off, so this may be a read error. This sequence joins TRBV7-2 and TRBJ2-2; the D gene is possibly TRBD2 (5 bases). CDR3 length: 15 amino acids. With 5 bases removed from V and 0 bases from J, the gap between germline ends came to 10 bases. Looked up from germline, CDR1 is SGHTA and CDR2 is FQGNSA. This CDR3 reads CASSLGLPNTGELFF. Here the CDR3 DNA reads TGTGCCAGCAGCCTCGGACTCCCGAACACCGGGGAGCTGTTTTTT.

This clonotype was counted ten times or more. V usage is TRBV2 and J usage is TRBJ1-3, with D unclear. The CDR3 is 15 amino acids. V lost 0 bases and J 8 bases, leaving 14 bases between the germline ends. In germline, CDR1 is SNHLY, CDR2 FYNNEI. CDR3 DNA: TGTGCCAGCAGTGAAGCAGGAGGGAGACAAGACACCATATATTTT. This encodes CASSEAGGRQDTIYF.

This clonotype has ten or more counts. This chain joins TRBV5-1 and TRBJ2-5; TRBD2 agrees at 12 bases. The V segment lost 4 bases and the J segment 5 bases; nucleotides outside the gene matches: 6. CDR1 and CDR2 from the germline V gene are SGHRS and YFSETQ. The CDR3 is 15 amino acids. Here the CDR3 DNA reads TGCGCCAGCAGCGGTACTAGCGGGGGGAGGGAGACCCAGTACTTC. It encodes CASSGTSGGRETQYF.

The sample holds many counts of this clonotype. This chain links TRBV9 with TRBJ2-6; 7 nucleotides align to TRBD1. This CDR3 has 16 residues. Germline CDR1 SGDLS, CDR2 YYNGEE. The J segment lost 0 bases and the V segment lost 5 bases, leaving 5 bases of the junction unmatched. The CDR3 region is CASRRGHSSGANVLTF. Here the CDR3 DNA reads TGTGCCAGCAGGAGGGGGCACAGCTCTGGGGCCAACGTCCTGACTTTC.

V gene TRBV24-1 combines with J gene TRBJ2-3, with TRBD2 matching 12 bases. The ends lost 4 bases at V and 0 bases at J; junction bases unmatched: 10. Per germline, CDR1 KGHDR and CDR2 SFDVKD. CDR3 length: 19 amino acids. CDR3 nucleotides: TGTGCCACCAGTGAAACCGGACTAGCGGGGTCACCTAGCACAGATACGCAGTATTTT. Its translation: CATSETGLAGSPSTDTQYF.

Regarding this clonotype: The junction departs from germline at one end; a sequencing error may be responsible. V and J are TRBV7-9 and TRBJ2-5; D unclear. From germline, CDR1 is SEHNR and CDR2 FQNEAQ (reference sequence). CDR3 length: 13 amino acids. The CDR3 bases are TGTGCCAGCAGCTTAGCCGGGCAAGGGACCCAGTACTTC. Translation gives CASSLAGQGTQYF.

This clonotype showed up many times. The chain is built from TRBV7-9 and TRBJ2-2; D not certain. Per germline, CDR1 SEHNR and CDR2 FQNEAQ (reference sequence). Trimming pared 3 bases from V and 0 bases from J, leaving 5 bases between. The CDR3 consists of 14 residues. CDR3 region: CASSFGANTGELFF. The DNA of the CDR3 is TGTGCCAGCAGCTTTGGGGCGAACACCGGGGAGCTGTTTTTT.

Ten or more counts support this clonotype. The rearrangement uses TRBV30 and TRBJ1-2; 10 nucleotides match TRBD1. With 6 bases clipped from V and 11 bases from J, the junction kept 6 bases outside the gene matches. The CDR3 has 11 residues. Germline values: CDR1 GTSNPN, CDR2 SVGIG (reference sequence). The CDR3 spells CACRDRGWYTF. Here the CDR3 DNA reads TGTGCCTGTCGGGACAGGGGTTGGTACACCTTC. Complete variable domain (other parts from reference TRBV30 and TRBJ1-2): SQTIHQWPATLVQPVGSPLSLECTVEGTSNPNLYWYRQAAGRGLQLLFYSVGIGQISSEVPQNLSASRPQDRQFILSSKKLLLSDSGFYLCACRDRGWYTFGSGTRLTVV.

As regards this clonotype: The junction departs from the called germline gene at one end, perhaps through a read error. The chain couples TRBV24-1 to TRBJ2-2; D possibly matches TRBD1 or TRBD2 (5 bases each). Germline V gene data show CDR1 as KGHDR and CDR2 as SFDVKD. The CDR3 is 14 amino acids. DNA of the CDR3: TGTGCCATCAGTGACTCCAGGGACGCTGGGGAGCTGTTTTTT. Translating gives CAISDSRDAGELFF.

The J gene is TRBJ2-1, the V gene TRBV2; 9 nucleotides match TRBD2. The germline CDR1 and CDR2 sequences are SNHLY and FYNNEI. J was trimmed by 4 bases and V by 6 bases; bases with no gene match: 7. The CDR3 spans 15 residues. The CDR3: CASSSTTSGYNEQFF. As DNA, the CDR3 is TGTGCCAGCAGCAGTACGACTAGCGGATACAATGAGCAGTTCTTC.

This clonotype was seen many times. V usage is TRBV7-8 and J usage is TRBJ2-7, with 7 bases aligning to TRBD2. Germline assignment: CDR1 SGHVS and CDR2 FQNEAQ. There are 14 residues in the CDR3. With 4 bases clipped from V and 2 bases from J, the junction kept 5 bases outside the gene matches. The CDR3 reads CASSSDAGAYEQYF. As DNA, the CDR3 is TGTGCCAGCAGCTCTGACGCGGGGGCCTACGAGCAGTACTTC.

This clonotype was found once. V usage is TRBV24-1 and J usage is TRBJ2-1; 10 nucleotides agree with TRBD1. Germline CDR1 reads KGHDR; CDR2 reads SFDVKD. The CDR3 sequence is 16 residues long. V lost 2 bases and J lost 6; bases outside the gene matches: 6. CDR3 DNA: TGTGCCACCAGTGATTCCGGGACAGGGGTGGTCAATGAGCAGTTCTTC. Translation gives CATSDSGTGVVNEQFF.

This clonotype was counted at least ten times. CDR3 sequence: CASNAPGQGAGGYTF. Here the CDR3 DNA reads TGTGCCAGCAACGCGCCGGGACAGGGGGCGGGCGGCTACACCTTC. The V call is TRBV6-1, the J call TRBJ1-2; 12 nucleotides match TRBD1. CDR1 and CDR2 (germline): MNHNS, SASEGT. The CDR3 sequence is 15 residues long. V shed 7 bases and J 8 bases; nucleotides not matched to a gene: 11.

This clonotype was counted a single time. CDR3 in DNA: TGTGCCAGCAGCCAAGTCGCCGGGACTAGCGTAGGGTACACCTTC. Translated: CASSQVAGTSVGYTF. The rearrangement links TRBV4-2 to TRBJ1-2; TRBD1 is a possible D gene (5 bases). The CDR3 runs 15 residues. Trimming removed 1 base from V and 11 bases from J, with 20 bases in between. Germline V gene data show CDR1 as LGHNA and CDR2 as YNFKEQ.

This clonotype was recorded many times. The rearrangement uses TRBV18 and TRBJ2-2, with no clear D. V dropped 6 bases and J dropped 6 bases, with 14 bases sitting between them. The CDR3 runs to 14 residues. Germline loops: CDR1 KGHSH, CDR2 LQKENI. Here the CDR3 reads CASSQLDLAGELFF. The CDR3 nucleotides are TGTGCCAGCTCCCAACTTGACTTGGCCGGGGAGCTGTTTTTT.

This clonotype was observed at least ten times. V and J are TRBV5-6 and TRBJ1-3; TRBD1 is a possible D gene (6 bases). This CDR3 is built from 14 residues. CDR1 SGHDT and CDR2 YYEEEE come from the germline V gene. Between the trimmed V and J ends, which lost 3 bases and 2 bases, there was a span of 9 bases. The DNA for the CDR3 is TGTGCCAGCAGCTGGGCAGGGGCTGGAAACACCATATATTTT. It encodes CASSWAGAGNTIYF.

This clonotype came up a few times. The V call is TRBV6-2 or TRBV6-3, the J call TRBJ1-5; TRBD1 agrees at 7 bases. The CDR3 contains 15 residues. J was trimmed by 5 bases and V by 5 bases; bases with no gene match: 9. Germline V CDR1 and CDR2: MNHEY, SVGEGT. This chain's CDR3 is CASSHLGQFDQPQHF. CDR3 nucleotides: TGTGCCAGCAGTCACCTGGGACAGTTTGATCAGCCCCAGCATTTT.

This clonotype was counted at least ten times. The genes are TRBV6-1 and TRBJ1-3, with D possibly being TRBD1 (5 bases). This CDR3 contains 17 residues. Germline V CDR1 and CDR2: MNHNS, SASEGT. V dropped 2 bases and J dropped 4 bases, with 18 bases sitting between them. The CDR3 bases are TGTGCCAGCAGTGAAATGCCAGGAGGGGATCCCGGAAACACCATATATTTT. Translating gives CASSEMPGGDPGNTIYF.

This clonotype was seen more than once but under ten times. A read error may be the cause here, since a much bigger clone is one base away. This rearrangement joins TRBV7-2 to TRBJ2-6; weak D call: TRBD1 (7 bases). Germline-derived CDR1 and CDR2 are SGHTA and FQGNSA. The CDR3 extends over 17 amino acids. CDR3 sequence reads: CASSLQGGPSGANLLTF. Here the CDR3 DNA reads TGTGCCAGCAGCTTACAGGGGGGACCTTCTGGGGCCAACCTCCTGACTTTC.

The table lists this clonotype with many counts. The chain joins TRBV4-2 to TRBJ2-7; 9 bases line up with TRBD2. V dropped 3 bases and J dropped 0; count of bases not matched to a gene: 6. Germline loops: CDR1 LGHNA, CDR2 YNFKEQ. The CDR3 is 16 amino acids. The CDR3 loop reads CASSHQAGGSSYEQYF. DNA of the CDR3: TGTGCCAGCAGCCACCAAGCGGGGGGCAGCTCCTACGAGCAGTACTTC.

This clonotype was found many times. V and J are TRBV20-1 and TRBJ1-2, with 7 bases identical to TRBD1. Germline CDR1 and CDR2: DFQATT and SNEGSKA (reference sequence). There are 11 residues in the CDR3. J lost 7 bases, V lost 5 bases, and 4 bases had no gene match. As DNA, the CDR3 is TGCAGTGCTCCAAACAGGGGTGGCTACACCTTC. As protein: CSAPNRGGYTF.